Here is one T cell receptor beta chain with its context. As yet, its antigen is unknown. The data are from a study of T cell repertoires in cytomegalovirus infection. The wider study: Newly reported HLA-C-restricted and thoroughly characterized HLA-B-restricted CMV epitopes were employed. Public TCR beta signatures marked donors with CMV infection and the matching HLA.

The study, taken as a whole, reports: Predominance within the ex vivo response was attributable to HLA-C-restricted CMV-specific TCR beta clonotypes.

TCRdb called the reads again in MiXCR, with one record for every CDR3 protein. The sample has hundreds of thousands of distinct CDR3 sequences, around 31% seen once; the top ten hold 15% to 20%. The CDR3 is made up of 13 amino acids. CDR1 is SGHRS and CDR2 is YFSETQ in the germline V gene. V was pared by 4 bases and J by 7 bases, with 7 bases of the junction left unmatched. Sequences were derived from cultured PBMCs, sampled from culture after CMV antigen stimulation. V gene TRBV5-1 combines with J gene TRBJ1-2, with 7 bases lining up with TRBD1. The TCR sequence derives from a human donor in good health (CMV status not recorded). Some clones in this sample may be carry-over from other donors' samples. CDR3 sequence reads: CASSLDQGGGYTF. In DNA form, the CDR3 reads TGCGCCAGCAGCCTGGACCAGGGGGGTGGCTACACCTTC.